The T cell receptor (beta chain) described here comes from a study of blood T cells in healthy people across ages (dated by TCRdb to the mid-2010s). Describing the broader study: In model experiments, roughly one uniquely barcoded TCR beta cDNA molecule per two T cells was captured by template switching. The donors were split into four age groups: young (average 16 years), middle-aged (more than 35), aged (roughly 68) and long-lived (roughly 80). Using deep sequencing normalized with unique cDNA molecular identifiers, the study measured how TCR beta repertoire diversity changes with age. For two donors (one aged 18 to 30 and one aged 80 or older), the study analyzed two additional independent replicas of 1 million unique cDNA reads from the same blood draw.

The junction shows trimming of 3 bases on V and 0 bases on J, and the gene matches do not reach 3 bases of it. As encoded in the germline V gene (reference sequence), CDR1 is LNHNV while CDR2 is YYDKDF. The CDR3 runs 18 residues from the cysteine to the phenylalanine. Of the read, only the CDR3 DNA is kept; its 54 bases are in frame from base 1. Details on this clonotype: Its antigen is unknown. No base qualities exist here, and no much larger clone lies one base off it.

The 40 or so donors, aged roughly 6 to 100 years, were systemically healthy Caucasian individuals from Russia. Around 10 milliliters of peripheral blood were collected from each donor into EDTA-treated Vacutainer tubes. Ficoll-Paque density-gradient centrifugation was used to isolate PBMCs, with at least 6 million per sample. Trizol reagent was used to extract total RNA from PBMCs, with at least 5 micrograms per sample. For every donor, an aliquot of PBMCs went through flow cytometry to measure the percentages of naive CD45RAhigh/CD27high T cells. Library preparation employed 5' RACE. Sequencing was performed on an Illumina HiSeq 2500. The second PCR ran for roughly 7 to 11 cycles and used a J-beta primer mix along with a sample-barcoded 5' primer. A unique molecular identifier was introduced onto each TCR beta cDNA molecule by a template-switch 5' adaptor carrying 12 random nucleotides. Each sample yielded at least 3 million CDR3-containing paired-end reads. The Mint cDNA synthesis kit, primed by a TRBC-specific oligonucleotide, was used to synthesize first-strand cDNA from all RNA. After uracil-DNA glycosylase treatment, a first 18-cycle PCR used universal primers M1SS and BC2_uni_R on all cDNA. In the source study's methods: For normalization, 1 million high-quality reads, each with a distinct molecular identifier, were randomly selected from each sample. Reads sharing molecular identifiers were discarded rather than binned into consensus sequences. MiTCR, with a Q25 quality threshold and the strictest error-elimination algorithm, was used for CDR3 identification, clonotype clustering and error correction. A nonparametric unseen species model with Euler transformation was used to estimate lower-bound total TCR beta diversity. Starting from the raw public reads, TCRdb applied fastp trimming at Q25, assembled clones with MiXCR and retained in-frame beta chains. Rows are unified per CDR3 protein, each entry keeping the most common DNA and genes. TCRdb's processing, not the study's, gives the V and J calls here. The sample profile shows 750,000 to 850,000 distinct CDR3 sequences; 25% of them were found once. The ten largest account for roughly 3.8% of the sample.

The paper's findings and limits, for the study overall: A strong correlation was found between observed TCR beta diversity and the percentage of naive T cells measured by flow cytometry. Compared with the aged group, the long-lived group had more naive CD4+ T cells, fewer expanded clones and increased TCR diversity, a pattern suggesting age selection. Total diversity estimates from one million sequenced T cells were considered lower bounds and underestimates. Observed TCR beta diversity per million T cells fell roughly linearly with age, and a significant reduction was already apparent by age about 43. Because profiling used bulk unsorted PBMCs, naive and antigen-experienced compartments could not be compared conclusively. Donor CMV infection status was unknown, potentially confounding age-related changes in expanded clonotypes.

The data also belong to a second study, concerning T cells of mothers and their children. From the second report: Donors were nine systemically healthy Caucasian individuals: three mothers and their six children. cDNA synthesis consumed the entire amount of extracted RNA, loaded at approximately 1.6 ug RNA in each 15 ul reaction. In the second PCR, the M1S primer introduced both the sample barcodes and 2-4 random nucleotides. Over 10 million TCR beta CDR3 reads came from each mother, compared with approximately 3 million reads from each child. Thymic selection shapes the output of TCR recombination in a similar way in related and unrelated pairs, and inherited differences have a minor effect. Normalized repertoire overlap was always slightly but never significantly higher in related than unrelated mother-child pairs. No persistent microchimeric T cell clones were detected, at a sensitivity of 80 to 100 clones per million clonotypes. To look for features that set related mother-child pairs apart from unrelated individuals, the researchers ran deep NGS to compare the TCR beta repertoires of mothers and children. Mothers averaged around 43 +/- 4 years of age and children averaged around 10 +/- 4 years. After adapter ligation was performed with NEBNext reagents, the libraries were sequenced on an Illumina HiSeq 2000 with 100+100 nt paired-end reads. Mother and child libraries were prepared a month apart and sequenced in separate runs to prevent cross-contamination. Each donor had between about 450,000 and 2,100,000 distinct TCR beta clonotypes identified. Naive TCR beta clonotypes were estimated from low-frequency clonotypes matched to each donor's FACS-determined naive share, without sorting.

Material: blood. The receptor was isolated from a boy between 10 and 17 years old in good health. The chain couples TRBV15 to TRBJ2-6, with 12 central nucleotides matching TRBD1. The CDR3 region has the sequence CATSRGQGAYSGANVLTF. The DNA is TGTGCCACCAGCAGGGGACAGGGGGCTTACTCTGGGGCCAACGTCCTGACTTTC.